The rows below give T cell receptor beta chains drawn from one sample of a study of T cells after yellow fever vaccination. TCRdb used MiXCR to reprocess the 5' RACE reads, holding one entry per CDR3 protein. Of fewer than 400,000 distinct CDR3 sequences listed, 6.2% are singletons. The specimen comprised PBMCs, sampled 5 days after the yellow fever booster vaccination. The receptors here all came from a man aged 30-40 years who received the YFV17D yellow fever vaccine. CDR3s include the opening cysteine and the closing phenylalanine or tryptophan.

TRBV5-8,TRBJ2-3,CASSLPPGTGTDTQYF
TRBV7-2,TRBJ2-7,CASSFRPGQGVEQYF
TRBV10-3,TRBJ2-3,CAIGQGPDTQYF
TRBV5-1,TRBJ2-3,CASSSFTDTQYF
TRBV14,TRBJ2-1,CASSYTLSGISSYNEQFF
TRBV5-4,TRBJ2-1,CASSPPTSGPYNEQFF
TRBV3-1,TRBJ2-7,CASSQATGAYEQYF
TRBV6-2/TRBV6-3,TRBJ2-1,CASSYSGPGRVGAFNEQFF
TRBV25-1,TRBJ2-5,CASSESTASRYQETQYF
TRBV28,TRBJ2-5,CASSLGDRVGETQYF
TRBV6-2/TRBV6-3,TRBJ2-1,CASSVLAGNYNEQFF
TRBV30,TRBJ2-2,CAWSVGRTGVYRSRTGELFF
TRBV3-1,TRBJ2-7,CASSQGPAESSYEQYF
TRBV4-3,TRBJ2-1,CASSPRAAGEANEQFF
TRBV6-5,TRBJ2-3,CASSYLEDTQYF
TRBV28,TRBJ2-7,CASSFSAGAYEQYF
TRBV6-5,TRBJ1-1,CASRDSKHEAFF
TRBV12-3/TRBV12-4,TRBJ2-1,CASTTGLAGGSAYNEQFF
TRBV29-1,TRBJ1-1,CSVVKGEGVINTEAFF
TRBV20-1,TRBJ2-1,CSAGIGDEQFF
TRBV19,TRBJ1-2,CASMGDRGFGDGYTF
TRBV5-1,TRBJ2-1,CASFARNNEQFF
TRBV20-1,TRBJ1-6,CCATAARDRRSSYNSPLHF